These 11 T cell receptor beta chains share one sample of origin, sequenced in a study of glioma-infiltrating T cells. TCR alpha and beta CDR3 regions were amplified from RNA using iRepertoire nested multiplex PCR. TCRdb independently ran MiXCR on the multiplex PCR reads; one entry per CDR3 protein. Counted here are about 130,000 distinct CDR3 sequences, 24% occurring once; the ten biggest clones make up roughly a quarter. Sequencing was performed on glioma tissue, nonneoplastic brain tissue, or PBMCs (not recorded which). Receptors were obtained from a human donor with low-grade glioma or glioblastoma, undergoing nonglioma brain surgery, or in good health (not recorded which).

The chain carries TRBV13 and TRBJ1-1; no clear D gene. There are 15 residues in the CDR3. The V gene lost 2 bases and the J gene lost 4 bases, with 14 bases spanning the gap. CDR1 and CDR2 (germline): PRHDT, FYEKMQ (reference sequence). CDR3 sequence: CASSLNYVGPTEAFF. CDR3 in DNA: TGTGCCAGCAGCTTAAACTACGTCGGGCCCACTGAAGCTTTCTTT. The entire variable domain, with the rest obtained from reference TRBV13 and TRBJ1-1, is as follows: AAGVIQSPRHLIKEKRETATLKCYPIPRHDTVYWYQQGPGQDPQFLISFYEKMQSDKGSIPDRFSAQQFSDYHSELNMSSLELGDSALYFCASSLNYVGPTEAFFGQGTRLTVV.

The chain couples TRBV19 to TRBJ2-2, with 9 nucleotides matching TRBD2. Germline trimming cut 6 bases from V and 5 bases from J; bases unmatched to any gene: 4. CDR3 length: 14 residues. Germline V gene lookup returns CDR1 LNHDA and CDR2 SQIVND (reference sequence). CDR3 amino acids: CASRPGLATGELFF. The DNA of the CDR3 is TGTGCCAGTAGGCCGGGACTAGCAACCGGGGAGCTGTTTTTT.

This clonotype has at least ten counts. The chain joins TRBV27 to TRBJ2-7, with 7 bases aligning to TRBD1. The V segment lost 2 bases and the J segment 6 bases; nucleotides outside the gene matches: 4. The length of the CDR3 is 13 residues. The V gene's germline CDR1 is MNHEY and CDR2 SMNVEV (reference sequence). This CDR3 is CASSLGRDSEQYV. CDR3 DNA: TGTGCCAGCAGTTTAGGCCGGGACAGCGAGCAGTACGTC.

This clonotype was counted ten times or more. This chain connects TRBV7-2 to TRBJ1-3; 7 positions match TRBD1. Germline CDR1 SGHTA, CDR2 FQGNSA. V dropped 0 bases and J dropped 3; count of bases not matched to a gene: 5. This CDR3 region has 16 residues. Here the CDR3 DNA reads TGTGCCAGCAGCTTAGCAGACAGGGTGAATGGAAACACCATATATTTT. Translated: CASSLADRVNGNTIYF.

This clonotype is a singleton in its sample. The V call is TRBV10-3, the J call TRBJ1-5; TRBD1 matches 10 bases. Per the germline V gene, CDR1 is ENHRY and CDR2 is SYGVKD. CDR3 length equals 14 residues. With V trimmed by 9 bases and J by 3 bases, 5 bases remained unmatched. The CDR3, as DNA: TGTGCCATGAGCGGGACAGGGGACAATCAGCCCCAGCATTTT. Translating it yields CAMSGTGDNQPQHF.

This clonotype was observed at least ten times. V and J are TRBV19 and TRBJ2-1; tentatively, D is TRBD2 (5 bases). Germline V lookup: CDR1 LNHDA, CDR2 SQIVND (reference sequence). This CDR3 has 12 amino acids. Trimming removed 6 bases from V and 7 bases from J, with 10 bases in between. DNA for the CDR3: TGTGCCAGTAGATCGCGGAGGAATGAGCAGTTCTTC. Residues: CASRSRRNEQFF.

This clonotype was detected ten times or more. CDR3 sequence reads: CASGTGGNEQFF. The CDR3 nucleotides are TGTGCCAGCGGGACTGGGGGCAATGAGCAGTTCTTC. The gene calls are TRBV6-1 and TRBJ2-1; D perhaps matches TRBD2 (6 bases). Trimming left V 8 bases short and J 6 bases short, with 11 bases between. The CDR3 extends over 12 amino acids. The germline gives CDR1 MNHNS, CDR2 SASEGT.

This clonotype occurred a few times. The chain employs TRBV20-1 and TRBJ2-2; TRBD2 matches 8 bases. CDR3 length: 16 amino acids. Trimming removed 0 bases from V and 5 bases from J; junction bases left unmatched: 8. CDR1 is DFQATT and CDR2 is SNEGSKA in the germline V gene (reference sequence). CDR3 coding DNA: TGCAGTGCTAGAGATGGGAGCGGGGGAGAAACCGGGGAGCTGTTTTTT. This sequence encodes CSARDGSGGETGELFF.

This sequence joins TRBV20-1 and TRBJ2-7; D is unclear. Trimming took 3 bases from V and 0 from J, leaving 18 bases between them. The CDR3 has 16 residues. Germline CDR1 and CDR2: DFQATT and SNEGSKA (reference sequence). CDR3 coding DNA: TGCAGTGCTAGGGATTCTAGAGCCCAATTCTCCTACGAGCAGTACGTC. Protein product: CSARDSRAQFSYEQYV.

This chain joins TRBV12-3 or TRBV12-4 and TRBJ2-1; unclear D gene. The CDR3 extends over 14 amino acids. V was cut by 3 bases and J by 13 bases, with 19 bases left in between. The CDR3 DNA follows: TGTGCCAGCAGTTTCGGTCCTGGGCAACCGGTCCAGTTCTTC. Amino acids: CASSFGPGQPVQFF.

In its sample, this clonotype was seen many times. V is TRBV15 and J is TRBJ2-7; a weak D match, TRBD1 (6 bases). Germline lookup yields CDR1 LNHNV and CDR2 YYDKDF (reference sequence). The CDR3 loop spans 14 amino acids. V lost 3 bases and J 4 bases, leaving 13 bases between the germline ends. The CDR3 is CATSSHRDGYEQYV. DNA for the CDR3: TGTGCCACCAGCAGCCACAGGGACGGTTACGAGCAGTACGTC.